The rows below give T cell receptor beta chains drawn from one sample of a study of blood T cell repertoires in COVID-19. Profiling relied on immunoSEQ multiplex PCR, and the TCRdb table lists in-frame clones only, not all of them. The sample holds about 110,000 clones, over 65% seen once. Sequenced material: peripheral blood. The receptors here all came from an older man with COVID-19, enrolled during active disease. Both conserved end residues are part of each CDR3. D genes are given only for firm matches. Part of the rows lack a size; the others show once, few, many or a class for expanded clones.

v_call	j_call	clone_size	d_call	cdr3_nt	cdr3_aa
TRBV5-6	TRBJ2-5	.	.	TGTGCCAGCAGCTTGATAGGGGCGGGGGAGACCCAGTACTTC	CASSLIGAGETQYF
TRBV28	TRBJ1-6	.	TRBD1	TGTGCCAGCAGTGTCAGAGGGGGCAATAATAATTCACCCCTCCACTTT	CASSVRGGNNNSPLHF
TRBV2	TRBJ2-7	.	.	TGTGCCAGCAGTGATCTAGGGGCGGGGCGGGAGCAGTACTTC	CASSDLGAGREQYF
TRBV5-1	TRBJ2-7	.	TRBD2	TGCGCCAGCAGCCCGACTAGCGGGAGCACCTACGAGCAGTACTTC	CASSPTSGSTYEQYF
TRBV7-3	TRBJ2-1	.	.	TGTGCCAGCAGCCTCGGGAATGAGCAGTTCTTC	CASSLGNEQFF
TRBV7-9	TRBJ1-6	.	.	TGTGCCAGCAGCTCCTACCCCAATTCACCCCTCCACTTT	CASSSYPNSPLHF
TRBV6-2/TRBV6-3	TRBJ2-7	.	.	TGTGCCAGCAGTCGGCTTTCCGGGGACGAGCAGTACTTC	CASSRLSGDEQYF
TRBV7-9	TRBJ2-7	.	.	TGTGCCAGCAGCTTGGGGTATGAGGGCTCCTACGAGCAGTACTTC	CASSLGYEGSYEQYF
TRBV3-1/TRBV3-2	TRBJ1-1	.	TRBD1	TGTGCCAGCACTACCGGGACAGGGCCCCCTATCCGAGCTTTCTTT	CASTTGTGPPIRAFF
TRBV7-2	TRBJ2-2	few	TRBD2	TGTGCCAGCACAAGACTAGCGGGAGGTCGGATCGGGGAGCTGTTTTTT	CASTRLAGGRIGELFF
TRBV6-5	TRBJ1-2	.	.	TGTGCCAGCCAACTGGTCAGGGGAAGCTATGGCTACACCTTC	CASQLVRGSYGYTF
TRBV4-3	TRBJ1-2	.	.	TGCGCCAGCAGCCAAGAAGTCAGGGTCTCCGGCTACACCTTC	CASSQEVRVSGYTF
TRBV15	TRBJ1-5	.	.	TGTGCCACCAGCAGACTCCGGCCCCAGGCCTATAGCAATCAGCCCCAGCATTTT	CATSRLRPQAYSNQPQHF
TRBV5-1	TRBJ2-1	.	.	TGCGCCAGCAGCTGGACTATGAATGAGCAGTTCTTC	CASSWTMNEQFF
TRBV4-2	TRBJ1-1	.	.	TGTGCCAGCAGCCAAGTTGGCCAGATGAACACTGAAGCTTTCTTT	CASSQVGQMNTEAFF
TRBV5-8	TRBJ2-3	.	.	TGTGCCAGCCGCCGATCTGAAGCGACAGATACGCAGTATTTT	CASRRSEATDTQYF
TRBV5-4	TRBJ1-1	.	.	TGTGCCAGCAGCTACTCGAACACTGAAGCTTTCTTT	CASSYSNTEAFF
TRBV6-5	TRBJ1-2	once	.	TGTGCCAGCAGCCAGCCGGGACTAAACTATGGCTACACCTTC	CASSQPGLNYGYTF
TRBV7-3	TRBJ1-6	.	.	TGTGCCAGCAGCACCCGACAGAATTCACCCCTCCACTTT	CASSTRQNSPLHF
TRBV19	TRBJ1-5	.	TRBD1	TGTGCCAGTAGTATTATGGGGGGACAGGGGGTCGATCCCCAGCATTTT	CASSIMGGQGVDPQHF
TRBV7-2	TRBJ2-7	.	TRBD2	TGTGCCAGCAGCTTCCTCCCGGGGGGAGGCTACGAGCAGTACTTC	CASSFLPGGGYEQYF
TRBV7-9	TRBJ1-4	.	TRBD1	TGTGCCAGCAGCTTAAGGGGGCAGGGGAATGAAAAACTGTTTTTT	CASSLRGQGNEKLFF
TRBV28	TRBJ1-5	.	TRBD1	TGTGCCAGCAGCCTTGACAGGGAGGATCAGCCCCAGCATTTT	CASSLDREDQPQHF
TRBV2	TRBJ1-1	.	TRBD1	TGTGCCAGCAGCCTGACAGGGGTATGGACTGAAGCTTTCTTT	CASSLTGVWTEAFF
TRBV27	TRBJ1-5	.	.	TGTGCCAGCAGTATAGCCGGGAGCAATCAGCCCCAGCATTTT	CASSIAGSNQPQHF
TRBV21-1	TRBJ1-4	.	.	TGTGCCAGCAGCAAATCGGGGGAGGTTCCAACTAATGAAAAACTGTTTTTT	CASSKSGEVPTNEKLFF
TRBV2	TRBJ2-7	.	.	TGTGCCAGCAGTGAGCGCGGGTACGAGCAGTACTTC	CASSERGYEQYF
TRBV6-2/TRBV6-3	TRBJ1-2	.	TRBD1	TGTGCCAGCAGTTGGGACAGGGCCGATGGCTACACCTTC	CASSWDRADGYTF
TRBV27	TRBJ2-3	.	.	TGTGCCAGCAGTTTATCTAGCGAGGCAGATACGCAGTATTTT	CASSLSSEADTQYF
TRBV27	TRBJ2-7	.	.	TGTGCCAGCAGTTATCAGGGTTCACGTGGCCTGGGGGAGCAGTACTTC	CASSYQGSRGLGEQYF
TRBV2	TRBJ1-5	.	.	TGTGCCAGCAGCGCCGGGACAAATCAGCCCCAGCATTTT	CASSAGTNQPQHF
TRBV2	TRBJ2-1	.	TRBD2	TGTGCCACTAGCGGGGGGGCCTACAATGAGCAGTTCTTC	CATSGGAYNEQFF
TRBV2	TRBJ1-4	.	TRBD1	TGTGCCAGCAGTGCTCAGGGGGTAGCTAATGAAAAACTGTTTTTT	CASSAQGVANEKLFF
TRBV7-2	TRBJ2-1	few	.	TGTGCCAGCAGCTCTGGCGGCTCCTACAATGAGCAGTTCTTC	CASSSGGSYNEQFF
TRBV2	TRBJ1-6	.	TRBD1	TGTGCCAGCAGTGAAGCGGTGGACAGGGGAGCTGATTCACCCCTCCACTTT	CASSEAVDRGADSPLHF
TRBV10-1	TRBJ1-3	once	.	TGCGCCAGCCTCCCCTCGGGGCTGGGAGGTTCTGGAAACACCATATATTTT	CASLPSGLGGSGNTIYF
TRBV4-1	TRBJ2-7	.	TRBD2	TGCGCCAGCAGCCAGCGACTAGCGGTCTCCTACGAGCAGTACTTC	CASSQRLAVSYEQYF
TRBV18	TRBJ1-1	.	.	TGTGCCAGCTCACCAACCCTCCAAGGGGCGGTGAACACTGAAGCTTTCTTT	CASSPTLQGAVNTEAFF
TRBV9	TRBJ2-7	few	TRBD1	TGTGCCAGCAGCGAGGGGACAGGGGGCTACGAGCAGTACTTC	CASSEGTGGYEQYF
TRBV13	TRBJ2-7	.	TRBD2	TGTGCCAGCAGCTTAGGGACTAGCGCATCCTACGAGCAGTACTTC	CASSLGTSASYEQYF
TRBV12-3/TRBV12-4	TRBJ1-1	few	TRBD1	TGTGCCAGCAGTTACAGGGGGAGCACTGAAGCTTTCTTT	CASSYRGSTEAFF
TRBV6-5	TRBJ2-7	.	.	TGTGCCAGCAGTTACGGAGAGGCCACCTACGAGCAGTACTTC	CASSYGEATYEQYF
TRBV10-2	TRBJ1-1	.	.	TGCGCCAGCATGGTTTTGGGGGGTTGGAACACTGAAGCTTTCTTT	CASMVLGGWNTEAFF
TRBV7-9	TRBJ1-1	.	.	TGTGCCAGCAGCTTAGGGACAGCTTATCCCACAACTGAAGCTTTCTTT	CASSLGTAYPTTEAFF
TRBV5-4	TRBJ1-2	once	.	TGTGCCAGCACCAAAAGGCAGGGAGGCCTTACTAACTATGGCTACACCTTC	CASTKRQGGLTNYGYTF
TRBV9	TRBJ2-7	.	TRBD2	TGTGCCAGCAGCGTAGAGGGACTAGCGGACTACGAGCAGTACTTC	CASSVEGLADYEQYF